This T cell receptor beta chain emerged from a study of control samples from healthy donors and cancer patients (TCRdb year 2020). At the junction V is shortened by 6 bases and J by 0 bases, with 20 bases in between. CDR3 length: 18 amino acids, cysteine to phenylalanine. Just the 54-base CDR3 DNA is kept, in frame starting at base 1. Reading the germline V gene gives CDR1 MGHRA and CDR2 YSYEKL. The receptor library was made with the immunoSEQ multiplex PCR assay. The table was pulled from immuneACCESS by TCRdb, which kept in-frame rearrangements only. Such tables lose some clones; where checked, under half of the loss comes from unresolved V genes, and the rest has no known cause. This sample has hundreds of thousands of clones in its table, and about four fifths of those were observed once. The ten biggest clones cover roughly 15% of the sample. As concerns this clone: Its target antigen remains unknown. One base away there is no much larger clone; base qualities are not given.

Recombination joined TRBV4-1 with TRBJ1-4, with TRBD1 as a weak D call on 5 bases. The TCR originated in a woman aged 55-70 years with lung cancer. The sample taken for sequencing was PBMCs. The DNA sequence is TGCGCCAGCAGAAGGGGAACCGGGACCGAAACAACTAATGAAAAACTGTTTTTT. This yields the protein CASRRGTGTETTNEKLFF.